This T cell receptor beta chain was retrieved from a study of blood T cell repertoires in COVID-19. At the level of the study: Samples representing acute and convalescent COVID-19 were sourced from the United States, Italy and Spain.

This clone was observed a handful of times. Measured with immunoSEQ multiplex PCR; TCRdb has only the in-frame clones, and not every one. Among about 270,000 clones listed, around 89% were seen once. Trimming left V 2 bases short and J 1 base short, with 17 bases between. From germline, CDR1 is MNHNS and CDR2 SASEGT. The CDR3 is 18 residues long. The TCR comes from a woman in her twenties or thirties with acute COVID-19. This sequence joins TRBV6-1 and TRBJ2-2, with D perhaps TRBD1 (6 bases). What was sequenced was PBMCs or T cells enriched from blood (not recorded which). The CDR3 DNA sequence: TGTGCCAGCAGTGAATTGTCCCCGACAGGTTGGAACACCGGGGAGCTGTTTTTT. Residues: CASSELSPTGWNTGELFF.